This TCR beta chain was obtained from a study of blood T cell repertoires in COVID-19. Looking at the study overall: Donors in the United States, Italy and Spain gave samples during acute or convalescent COVID-19.

This clone was counted a few times. Using immunoSEQ multiplex PCR, the repertoire was profiled, and TCRdb retains in-frame clones only, with some absent. There are fewer than 350,000 clones in the sample; approximately 80% occur only once, and under 3% lies in the top ten. CDR3 size: 13 residues. Germline assignment: CDR1 SGHNT and CDR2 YENEEA. V was pared by 0 bases and J by 4 bases, with 7 bases between. Sequenced: peripheral blood. This chain uses TRBV11-3 with TRBJ2-7; D is perhaps TRBD2 (5 bases). The receptor was isolated from a woman in her fifties or sixties with active or convalescent COVID-19. The CDR3 region has the DNA TGTGCCAGCAGCTTAGATTCGGGGTACGAGCAGTACTTC. This codes for CASSLDSGYEQYF. The variable domain in full, completed from reference TRBV11-3 and TRBJ2-7, reads EAGVVQSPRYKIIEKKQPVAFWCNPISGHNTLYWYLQNLGQGPELLIRYENEEAVDDSQLPKDRFSAERLKGVDSTLKIQPAELGDSAVYLCASSLDSGYEQYFGPGTRLTVT.